The clone carrying this TCR beta chain was picked up one time. The source of the sample is a study of blood T cell repertoires in COVID-19. For the study at large: Nucleic acid was either cDNA or gDNA, and it came from T cells, B-cell-depleted T cells, or PBMCs.

This study enrolled people aged 18 to 89 from roughly 22 US geographic areas. Participant reports of clinical history set cohort assignment. Original processing methods: Reference gene primer amplification gave estimated nucleated cell counts. Assay: immunoSEQ multiplex PCR; the TCRdb copy retains only in-frame clones and omits some. That table is the source of V, J and clone size, and D and trimming were worked out from the DNA. Among about 270,000 clones listed, about nine tenths were seen once. Looked up from germline, CDR1 is SGHDT and CDR2 is YYEEEE. The CDR3 is 14 residues long. V gave up 2 bases and J gave up 8 bases, with 11 bases separating them.

The chain recombines TRBV5-6 with TRBJ1-6; TRBD1 is a possible D gene (6 bases). Material for sequencing was PBMCs or T cells enriched from blood (not recorded which). The TCR sequence derives from a woman under 40 with acute COVID-19. CDR3 sequence: CASSFGTTYSPLHF. The CDR3 region has the DNA TGTGCCAGCAGCTTTGGGACAACATATTCACCCCTCCACTTT.